A selection of T cell receptor beta chains follows, all from one sample in a study of PD-1 blockade in classical Hodgkin lymphoma. Some clones are missing from TCRdb's copy, which holds only in-frame ones; the method was immunoSEQ multiplex PCR. The table records approximately 90,000 clones, nearly 95% of them present only once. Sequencing used peripheral blood mononuclear cells (PBMCs), obtained before the second cycle of nivolumab. These receptor sequences come from a human donor with classical Hodgkin lymphoma. The CDR3 runs from the conserved cysteine through the conserved F or W. A D gene is named only where the DNA matches it firmly.

D: TRBD2; J: TRBJ2-1; V: TRBV5-1; CDR3: CASSSSAGVGNEQFF; DNA: TGCGCCAGCAGCTCGTCAGCGGGAGTAGGCAATGAGCAGTTCTTC
D: NA; J: TRBJ2-2; V: TRBV27; CDR3: CASSYAGELFF; DNA: TGTGCCAGCAGTTACGCCGGGGAGCTGTTTTTT
D: NA; J: TRBJ2-7; V: TRBV10-2; CDR3: CASRFGYEQYF; DNA: TGCGCCAGCAGATTTGGTTACGAGCAGTACTTC
D: NA; J: TRBJ2-7; V: TRBV7-9; CDR3: CASSLAGQEQYF; DNA: TGTGCCAGCAGCTTAGCGGGGCAGGAGCAGTACTTC
D: NA; J: TRBJ1-4; V: TRBV19; CDR3: CASSLWDGSNEKLFF; DNA: TGTGCCAGTAGCCTCTGGGACGGGTCTAATGAAAAACTGTTTTTT
D: NA; J: TRBJ1-3; V: TRBV15; CDR3: CATSRVGSGNTIYF; DNA: TGTGCCACCAGCAGAGTAGGCTCTGGAAACACCATATATTTT
D: NA; J: TRBJ2-1; V: TRBV7-8; CDR3: CASSLYGNGNEQFF; DNA: TGTGCCAGCAGCTTGTACGGGAATGGGAATGAGCAGTTCTTC
D: TRBD1; J: TRBJ2-3; V: TRBV6-1; CDR3: CASSIDRVADTQYF; DNA: TGTGCCAGCAGCATTGACAGGGTTGCAGATACGCAGTATTTT
D: NA; J: TRBJ1-1; V: TRBV7-9; CDR3: CASSLTSTEAFF; DNA: TGTGCCAGCAGCTTAACGAGCACTGAAGCTTTCTTT
D: NA; J: TRBJ1-2; V: TRBV15; CDR3: CATSRPLGGDYGYTF; DNA: TGTGCCACCAGCAGACCCTTGGGAGGGGACTATGGCTACACCTTC
D: NA; J: TRBJ1-4; V: TRBV28; CDR3: CASSFLLGSNEKLFF; DNA: TGTGCCAGCAGTTTTCTGCTTGGTTCTAATGAAAAACTGTTTTTT